This record covers a single TCR beta chain. Its antigen remains unknown. CDR3 length: 13 residues. V lost 4 bases to trimming and J lost 3 bases; unmatched junction nucleotides: 3. CDR1 and CDR2 (germline): MGHRA, YSYEKL. The source of the sample is a study of cytomegalovirus exposure and HLA in healthy donors. PCR employed 60 Vbeta and 13 Jbeta primers. Assay used: immunoSEQ multiplex PCR; TCRdb lists only in-frame clones, some missing. The profile shows around 140,000 clones, around 78% of them singletons. Study-level points and caveats: The productive fraction for most TCR beta V segments was about 87% or about 30% in an earlier analysis.

The V call is TRBV4-1, the J call TRBJ2-7, with 7 bases that match TRBD1. Specimen: PBMCs. The sequence was collected from a woman aged 40 to 49 in good health and CMV-seropositive. CDR3 sequence reads: CASSLGTDYEQYF. CDR3 bases: TGCGCCAGCAGCCTAGGGACAGACTACGAGCAGTACTTC.